This T cell receptor beta chain is drawn from a study of blood T cell repertoires in COVID-19. About the study: Collection of acute and convalescent COVID-19 samples took place in the United States, Italy and Spain. T cells, B-cell-depleted T cells, or PBMCs supplied cDNA or gDNA.

From germline, CDR1 is SGHNT and CDR2 YYREEE (reference sequence). Losses at the gene ends were 3 bases for V and 4 bases for J; bases not matched to a gene: 9. The CDR3 contains 16 residues. Per the authors' pipeline: Estimation of nucleated cell counts relied on the amplification of reference gene primers. TCRdb's table, derived via immunoSEQ multiplex PCR, lists solely in-frame clones and lacks some. V and J calls plus clone size are reproduced from that table; the DNA served to infer D and trimming. The sample has approximately 180,000 clones, over 75% seen once. This TCR was sampled from a human donor with active or convalescent COVID-19. The donor label of this sample is uncertain. The chain joins TRBV5-4 to TRBJ2-1, with 8 bases identical to TRBD2. Sequencing was performed on peripheral blood. CDR3 amino acids: CASSSKALAGYNEQFF. DNA of the CDR3: TGTGCCAGCAGCTCAAAGGCGCTAGCGGGTTACAATGAGCAGTTCTTC.